These 30 T cell receptor beta chains originate from one sample sequenced in a study of graft-versus-host responses after intestinal transplantation. Stated time point: postoperative day 105 after intestinal transplantation (dayNNNN = postoperative day). Assay: immunoSEQ multiplex PCR; the TCRdb copy retains only in-frame clones and omits some. The profile shows 9,500 to 14,000 clones, roughly nine tenths of them singletons. The sequences come from PBMCs, collected 105 days after intestinal transplantation. These receptor sequences come from a human patient who received an intestinal transplant, so some T cells may come from the graft donor.

The table lists this clone with a few counts. This rearrangement joins TRBV4-2 to TRBJ1-1; D possibly corresponds to TRBD1 (6 bases). The germline gives CDR1 LGHNA, CDR2 YNFKEQ. V dropped 7 bases and J dropped 3 bases, with 18 bases sitting between them. The CDR3 runs 15 residues. In DNA form, the CDR3 reads TGTGCCAGCACCCCCGTGCAGGGGTTGGACACTGAAGCTTTCTTT. Translated: CASTPVQGLDTEAFF.

The chain uses TRBV15 and TRBJ2-3, with D unclear. V dropped 5 bases and J dropped 5 bases, with 8 bases sitting between them. Germline values: CDR1 LNHNV, CDR2 YYDKDF (reference sequence). CDR3 size: 12 residues. The CDR3 coding sequence is TGTGCCACCAGCCCCGTGGGAGATACGCAGTATTTT. Translating gives CATSPVGDTQYF.

This chain joins TRBV10-1 and TRBJ2-5; D remains unclear. CDR1 and CDR2 from the germline V gene are WNHNN and SYGVQD (reference sequence). There are 12 residues in the CDR3. The V gene lost 3 bases and the J gene lost 2 bases, with 4 bases spanning the gap. This CDR3 is CASSDQQETQYF. In nucleotides, the CDR3 is TGCGCCAGCAGTGACCAACAAGAGACCCAGTACTTC.

The chain is built from TRBV4-2 and TRBJ2-3; TRBD2 matches 8 bases. With V trimmed by 1 base and J by 6 bases, 6 bases remained unmatched. There are 15 residues in the CDR3. Germline V CDR1 and CDR2: LGHNA, YNFKEQ. The CDR3 is CASSQAAGGGDTQYF. The CDR3 nucleotides read TGTGCCAGCAGCCAAGCGGCGGGAGGAGGTGATACGCAGTATTTT.

The genes are TRBV21-1 and TRBJ1-3. TRBV21-1 is a pseudogene segment. The CDR3 loop spans 17 amino acids. Here the CDR3 reads CASSTRLAQHARNTIYF. CDR3 DNA: TGTGCCAGCAGTACTAGGCTAGCACAACACGCACGAAACACCATATATTTT.

Note on this clone: Germline and junction disagree at one end, which may indicate a read error. This chain joins TRBV29-1 and TRBJ1-1; no clear D gene. The CDR3 loop spans 14 amino acids. Germline assignment: CDR1 SQVTM and CDR2 ANQGSEA. The CDR3 here is CSVEGLRINTEAFF. The CDR3 region has the DNA TGCAGCGTGGAAGGTTTGCGGATTAACACTGAAGCTTTCTTT.

The chain has TRBV2 and TRBJ1-6; 8 bases match TRBD1. Germline values: CDR1 SNHLY, CDR2 FYNNEI. Trimming at V came to 3 bases and at J to 8 bases, leaving 3 bases not matched to a gene. The CDR3 spans 14 residues. CDR3 nucleotides: TGTGCCAGCAGTGAGTCAGGGGGCTATTCACCCCTCCACTTT. This codes for CASSESGGYSPLHF.

This clone was counted a single time. The chain joins TRBV6-1 to TRBJ2-7; D might be TRBD2 (7 bases). The CDR3 has 13 amino acids. Germline V gene data show CDR1 as MNHNS and CDR2 as SASEGT. V lost 8 bases and J 2 bases, leaving 13 bases between the germline ends. CDR3 sequence: CASGSGGPYEQYF. In DNA, the CDR3 is TGTGCCAGCGGCTCGGGGGGCCCCTACGAGCAGTACTTC.

The chain recombines TRBV7-3 with TRBJ1-1; D call uncertain. Germline V CDR1 and CDR2: SGHTA, FQGTGA. V was shortened by 3 bases and J by 2 bases, with 7 bases between the two germline ends. The CDR3 length is 13 residues. CDR3 bases: TGTGCCAGCAGCTTGGGCAGAAACACTGAAGCTTTCTTT. Its translation: CASSLGRNTEAFF.

The chain combines TRBV5-1 with TRBJ1-2; D is ambiguous. The CDR3 has 12 residues. Germline CDR1 reads SGHRS; CDR2 reads YFSETQ. Trimming left V 5 bases short and J 1 base short, with 6 bases between. The CDR3 is CASSWGNYGYTF. The CDR3 DNA reads as TGCGCCAGCAGTTGGGGTAACTATGGCTACACCTTC.

The rearrangement uses TRBV10-3 and TRBJ2-3; D is perhaps TRBD1 (5 bases). Germline V lookup: CDR1 ENHRY, CDR2 SYGVKD. CDR3 length: 13 amino acids. Between the trimmed V and J ends, which lost 6 bases and 6 bases, there was a span of 13 bases. The CDR3 here is CAIRPEPGDTQYF. In DNA form, the CDR3 reads TGTGCCATCAGACCCGAGCCAGGGGATACGCAGTATTTT.

This sequence joins TRBV7-2 and TRBJ1-5; D possibly corresponds to TRBD1 (6 bases). CDR1 and CDR2 from the germline V gene are SGHTA and FQGNSA. This CDR3 contains 16 residues. V lost 5 bases to trimming and J lost 0 bases, with 14 bases between them. The CDR3 protein is CASSPRQDGSNQPQHF. The CDR3, as DNA: TGTGCCAGCAGCCCCAGACAGGATGGTAGCAATCAGCCCCAGCATTTT.

The CDR3 DNA reads as TGTGCCAGCAGCGTAGGTGACAGATTAAACAATGAGCAGTTCTTC. This translates into CASSVGDRLNNEQFF. This chain links TRBV9 with TRBJ2-1, with D possibly being TRBD1 (5 bases). CDR3 length equals 15 residues. The germline V gene has CDR1 SGDLS and CDR2 YYNGEE. V was pared by 0 bases and J by 5 bases, with 12 bases between.

V and J are TRBV6-5 and TRBJ1-1; no firm D call. V gave up 0 bases and J gave up 0 bases, with 8 bases separating them. CDR3 length: 15 residues. Germline loops: CDR1 MNHEY, CDR2 SVGAGI. DNA for the CDR3: TGTGCCAGCAGTTACTCTAGGGAGATGAACACTGAAGCTTTCTTT. Protein sequence: CASSYSREMNTEAFF.

The chain employs TRBV27 and TRBJ2-7, with D perhaps matching TRBD1 or TRBD2 (6 bases each). The CDR3 runs 14 residues. Germline V gene sequence: CDR1 MNHEY, CDR2 SMNVEV (reference sequence). The V end lost 2 bases, the J end lost 4 bases, and 12 bases lay between the germline ends. The DNA for the CDR3 is TGTGCCAGCAGTTTACGGGGGCTAGTTTACGAGCAGTACTTC. Amino acids: CASSLRGLVYEQYF.

The J gene is TRBJ2-1, the V gene TRBV4-2; D is undetermined. The germline V gene has CDR1 LGHNA and CDR2 YNFKEQ. The V end was cut by 0 bases, the J end by 10 bases, with 19 bases between. The CDR3 is 16 residues long. CDR3 bases: TGTGCCAGCAGCCAAGAAAACCCCCCCCCACCCCAGGAGCAGTTCTTC. It translates to CASSQENPPPPQEQFF.

By proportion, this clone is large. The chain is built from TRBV21-1 and TRBJ2-7; the tabulated D call, TRBD1, remains unverified against the DNA. TRBV21-1 is flagged as a pseudogene. The CDR3 length is 11 residues. CDR3 nucleotide sequence: TGTGCCAGCAGCAAACAGGGCGAGCAGTACTTC. Translating it yields CASSKQGEQYF.

The chain is built from TRBV4-1 and TRBJ2-3; D is unresolved. Germline V CDR1 and CDR2: MGHRA, YSYEKL. CDR3 length: 16 amino acids. Trimming left V 4 bases short and J 2 bases short, with 16 bases between. The CDR3 protein is CASSPIKLDLTDTQYF. The CDR3 region has the DNA TGCGCCAGCAGCCCCATTAAACTGGACCTCACAGATACGCAGTATTTT.

The chain is built from TRBV7-9 and TRBJ1-1; 9 nucleotides match TRBD1. The germline gives CDR1 SEHNR, CDR2 FQNEAQ (reference sequence). CDR3 length: 15 residues. V gave up 5 bases and J gave up 4 bases; unmatched junction bases: 8. The CDR3 DNA reads TGTGCCAGCAGCCCGAGAGACAGGGGGATCACTGAAGCTTTCTTT. This codes for CASSPRDRGITEAFF.

The chain is built from TRBV15 and TRBJ2-1, with 11 bases that match TRBD1. Germline loops: CDR1 LNHNV, CDR2 YYDKDF (reference sequence). Unmatched junction bases numbered 8, after V lost 2 bases and J lost 8 bases. This CDR3 comprises 16 residues. In nucleotides, the CDR3 is TGTGCCACCAGCAGAAGGGGGACAGGGGGTGGCGATGAGCAGTTCTTC. It translates to CATSRRGTGGGDEQFF.

This chain links TRBV19 with TRBJ1-5; unclear D gene. V lost 3 bases to trimming and J lost 4 bases, with 7 bases between them. From germline, CDR1 is LNHDA and CDR2 SQIVND (reference sequence). This CDR3 has 13 amino acids. As DNA, the CDR3 is TGTGCCAGTAGTATGGAGAGAAATCAGCCCCAGCATTTT. This codes for CASSMERNQPQHF.

The chain employs TRBV12-2 and TRBJ2-7. TRBV12-2 is an annotated pseudogene. The CDR3 extends over 16 amino acids. The CDR3 bases are TGTGCAAGTCGCACTAGGTCAGGGACCCAAATTTGCGAGCAGTACTTC. Its translation: CASRTRSGTQICEQYF.

The gene calls are TRBV4-1 and TRBJ2-4, with 12 bases lining up with TRBD2. The CDR3 spans 18 residues. With V trimmed by 4 bases and J by 0 bases, 7 bases remained unmatched. Germline assignment: CDR1 MGHRA and CDR2 YSYEKL. The CDR3 region is CASSPGLAGGLAKNIQYF. CDR3 sequence (DNA): TGCGCCAGCAGCCCGGGACTAGCGGGTGGCCTAGCCAAAAACATTCAGTACTTC.

This clone was seen only once. The CDR3 sequence: CASTDVDREETQYF. CDR3 bases: TGTGCCAGCACGGATGTGGACAGGGAAGAGACCCAGTACTTC. The V and J genes are TRBV6-6 and TRBJ2-5; 8 bases line up with TRBD1. V gave up 7 bases and J gave up 3 bases; unmatched junction bases: 7. Germline V CDR1 and CDR2: MNHNY, SVGAGI (reference sequence). The CDR3 runs to 14 residues.

The chain joins TRBV19 to TRBJ2-1, with D hard to call. CDR3 length: 16 residues. Germline V CDR1 and CDR2: LNHDA, SQIVND (reference sequence). V lost 5 bases and J lost 0, with 14 bases in between. As DNA, the CDR3 is TGTGCCAGTAGTTTCGACCTGGGCAGCTCCTACAATGAGCAGTTCTTC. Translated: CASSFDLGSSYNEQFF.

V and J are TRBV7-9 and TRBJ1-2, with D hard to call. The CDR3 consists of 13 residues. V was pared by 5 bases and J by 4 bases, with 11 bases between. The germline CDR1 and CDR2 sequences are SEHNR and FQNEAQ (reference sequence). This CDR3 is CASSHGKTYGYTF. CDR3 bases: TGTGCCAGCAGCCATGGAAAGACCTATGGCTACACCTTC.

The V call is TRBV19, the J call TRBJ1-1; D remains unclear. The CDR3 covers 15 residues. Germline CDR1 is LNHDA and CDR2 is SQIVND (reference sequence). The V end lost 2 bases, the J end lost 1 base, and 11 bases lay between the germline ends. In DNA form, the CDR3 reads TGTGCCAGTAGTATACGGGAGTCCGGGAACACTGAAGCTTTCTTT. Protein product: CASSIRESGNTEAFF.

This clone was picked up one time. The rearrangement joins TRBV27 to TRBJ2-1; the D is unclear. CDR1 is MNHEY, CDR2 SMNVEV, per germline (reference sequence). V dropped 5 bases and J dropped 0 bases, with 17 bases sitting between them. This CDR3 contains 17 residues. CDR3 nucleotide sequence: TGTGCCAGCAGTCCCCCGTTTCAACAACTCTCCTACAATGAGCAGTTCTTC. Translation gives CASSPPFQQLSYNEQFF.

The chain combines TRBV28 with TRBJ2-3; tentatively, D is TRBD1 or TRBD2 (5 bases each). The CDR3 spans 14 residues. In germline, CDR1 is MDHEN, CDR2 SYDVKM. V was clipped by 3 bases and J by 0 bases, with 7 bases between them. CDR3 protein: CASSFWDSTDTQYF. CDR3 coding DNA: TGTGCCAGCAGTTTTTGGGACAGCACAGATACGCAGTATTTT.

CDR3 coding DNA: TGTGCCAGCAGCTTAGGTTCCGGGGAGCTGTTTTTT. Translation: CASSLGSGELFF. The V and J genes are TRBV7-3 and TRBJ2-2; D unresolved. Germline V gives CDR1 SGHTA, CDR2 FQGTGA. The CDR3 loop spans 12 amino acids. V was clipped by 2 bases and J by 6 bases, with 4 bases between them.